The 15 T cell receptor beta chains presented below share a single source sample, sequenced in a study of tumor-infiltrating lymphocytes in primary liver carcinoma (TCRdb year 2017). Blood RNA was extracted from unsorted whole blood using TRIzol reagent, and germline DNA was obtained with the DNeasy Blood & Tissue kit. Sequencing instrument: Illumina HiSeq 2500. A constant-region primer and ProtoScript II reverse transcriptase were used to reverse-transcribe TCRbeta-specific cDNA from roughly 480 ng total RNA. The TCRbeta libraries were prepared through three rounds of nested multiplex PCR following a slightly modified ARM-PCR procedure. Each of the first two PCR rounds ran for about 10 cycles and used multiplex TRBV1-TRBV30 forward primers together with a Cbeta reverse primer. TCRdb redid the processing of the public reads, applying fastp at Q25 and MiXCR, and retained in-frame beta chains. Each record represents a unique CDR3 protein, reported with the most common genes and DNA among its rows. Here the sample has about 310,000 distinct CDR3 sequences; about 60% occur a single time. The ten largest account for about 8.4% of the sample.

The sequenced material came from peripheral blood. These receptors originate from a middle-aged man with primary liver carcinoma and hepatitis B virus infection.

At least ten counts were recorded for this clonotype. The chain carries TRBV12-3 or TRBV12-4 and TRBJ2-7, with D unresolved. V was pared by 6 bases and J by 7 bases, with 16 bases between. The CDR3 extends over 13 amino acids. CDR3 in amino acids: CASSSLEGLEQYF. The CDR3 DNA is TGTGCCAGCAGCAGCCTGGAAGGCCTAGAGCAGTACTTC.

Worth noting for this clonotype: A much larger clonotype is one base distant, so this may be a read error. This rearrangement joins TRBV5-1 to TRBJ2-1; a possible D gene is TRBD2 (6 bases). Germline V gives CDR1 SGHRS, CDR2 YFSETQ. Trimming took off 2 bases at V and 8 bases at J, with 11 bases between the two ends. The CDR3 spans 13 residues. The CDR3 reads CASSFREHDEQFF. CDR3 coding DNA: TGCGCCAGCAGCTTCCGGGAGCACGATGAGCAGTTCTTC.

A remark on this clonotype: The junction differs from germline at one of its ends, possibly a read error. The rearrangement uses TRBV11-1 and TRBJ2-1; TRBD2 agrees at 10 bases. The length of the CDR3 is 15 residues. Germline CDR1 and CDR2: SGHAT and FQDESV (reference sequence). In DNA, the CDR3 is TGCGCCAGCAACTTCCTAGCGGGAGCGTACAATGAGCAGTTCTTC. It encodes CASNFLAGAYNEQFF.

For this clonotype: One end of the junction fails to match germline, which may point to a read error. The CDR3 loop is CASIQGTINSPLHF. CDR3 nucleotides: TGCGCCAGCATCCAAGGGACAATTAATTCACCCCTCCACTTT. The chain recombines TRBV4-3 with TRBJ1-6; tentatively, D is TRBD1 (6 bases). The CDR3 loop spans 14 amino acids. Per the germline V gene, CDR1 is LGHNA and CDR2 is YSLEER.

In regard to this clonotype: Sequence at one end of the junction differs from germline and may be a read error. The chain has TRBV6-1 and TRBJ2-1, with TRBD2 as a possible D gene (6 bases). The CDR3 totals 18 residues. Germline V lookup: CDR1 MNHNS, CDR2 SASEGT. The DNA of the CDR3 is TGTGCCAGCAGTGGACCCCCTACTAGCCAAAGCTCCTACAATGCGCAGTTCTTC. As protein: CASSGPPTSQSSYNAQFF.

A word on this clonotype: Compared with germline, one end of the junction differs, possibly owing to a read error. The J gene is TRBJ2-2, the V gene TRBV11-3, with D perhaps given as TRBD1 or TRBD2 (5 bases each). Germline loops: CDR1 SGHNT, CDR2 YENEEA. This CDR3 has 13 amino acids. CDR3 protein: CASSIVGTEELFF. The CDR3, as DNA: TGTGCCAGCAGCATAGTTGGGACCGAGGAGCTGTTTTTT.

This clonotype occurred many times. This chain links TRBV5-6 with TRBJ2-7, with a weak D call TRBD1 (6 bases). Germline loops: CDR1 SGHDT, CDR2 YYEEEE. The length of the CDR3 is 13 residues. The V gene lost 1 base and the J gene lost 6 bases, with 11 bases spanning the gap. The CDR3 loop is CASSLTGYFEQYF. As DNA, the CDR3 is TGTGCCAGCAGCTTGACAGGGTATTTCGAGCAGTACTTC.

On this clonotype itself: This may be a read error: a much more frequent sequence differs by one nucleotide. Without the conserved terminal phenylalanine or tryptophan, this CDR3 likely stems from a read error. The rearrangement uses TRBV4-1 and TRBJ2-1; TRBD2 matches at 8 bases. Germline V CDR1 and CDR2: MGHRA, YSYEKL. Trimming took 1 base from V and 6 from J; bases not matched to a gene: 2. CDR3 size: 14 residues. For the CDR3, the DNA is TGCGCCAGCAGCCAAGTACTAGCGGCCAATGAGCAGTTCCTC. Translation: CASSQVLAANEQFL.

V and J are TRBV28 and TRBJ1-1; D remains ambiguous. The CDR3 loop spans 13 amino acids. Germline CDR1 and CDR2: MDHEN and SYDVKM. Trimming took 8 bases from V and 0 from J, leaving 10 bases between them. The CDR3, as DNA: TGTGCCAGCGGTCGTCAGGTGAACACTGAAGCTTTCTTT. Translating gives CASGRQVNTEAFF.

This clonotype was recorded a few times. The gene calls are TRBV4-2 and TRBJ2-3, with 9 bases lining up with TRBD2. This CDR3 comprises 17 residues. CDR1 LGHNA and CDR2 YNFKEQ come from the germline V gene. The trim removed 2 bases at V and 5 bases at J, leaving 11 bases unmatched. CDR3 protein: CASSQKEASGVEDTQYF. As DNA, the CDR3 is TGTGCCAGCAGCCAAAAGGAGGCTAGCGGGGTGGAAGATACGCAGTATTTT.

This chain links TRBV2 with TRBJ2-1, with 8 positions matching TRBD1. The CDR3 contains 15 residues. Germline-derived CDR1 and CDR2 are SNHLY and FYNNEI. Trimming cost V 6 bases and J 2 bases; bases outside gene matches: 6. This chain's CDR3 is CASRSDRGTYNEQFF. The CDR3 bases are TGTGCCAGCAGATCAGACAGGGGTACCTACAATGAGCAGTTCTTC.

In its sample, this clonotype was seen once. A much larger clone is a single base away; this may be a read error. The conserved phenylalanine or tryptophan normally closing the CDR3 is absent here, so this likely arose from a read error. The chain links TRBV12-3 or TRBV12-4 to TRBJ1-5; D is possibly TRBD1 (5 bases). The CDR3 is made up of 14 amino acids. V was shortened by 7 bases and J by 0 bases, with 10 bases between the two germline ends. CDR3 sequence (DNA): TGTGCCAGCACTGGGGGGAATAGCAATCAGCCCCAGCATTGT. Its protein product is CASTGGNSNQPQHC.

This clonotype was observed a single time. Germline is not matched at one junction end, which may reflect a read error. V usage is TRBV11-3 and J usage is TRBJ2-2; 8 nucleotides line up with TRBD2. Germline CDR1 and CDR2: SGHNT and YENEEA. The CDR3 has 13 residues. The DNA of the CDR3 is TGTGCCAGCAGCGCGGGAGGAGCCGGGGAACTGTTTTTT. This translates into CASSAGGAGELFF.

Regarding this clonotype: Relative to the germline gene, one junction end is altered; a read error may explain this. The V gene is TRBV5-1, the J gene TRBJ2-5; possibly TRBD1 for D (5 bases). CDR1 and CDR2 from the germline V gene are SGHRS and YFSETQ. This CDR3 contains 17 residues. For the CDR3, the DNA is TGCGCCAGCAACTTGGCCGTCAGCGCACAGGTCGAGGAGACCCAGTACTTC. Amino acid sequence: CASNLAVSAQVEETQYF.

Worth noting for this clonotype: A much larger clone lies a single base off, so this may be a read error. The conserved closing phenylalanine or tryptophan is absent in this CDR3, likely reflecting a read error. This chain's CDR3 is CAINPGLAGGGEQFL. The DNA for the CDR3 is TGTGCCATCAATCCGGGACTAGCGGGAGGGGGTGAGCAGTTCCTC. The V call is TRBV10-3, the J call TRBJ2-1; 16 bases fit TRBD2. Germline V gene lookup returns CDR1 ENHRY and CDR2 SYGVKD. V dropped 7 bases and J dropped 9; count of bases not matched to a gene: 6. The CDR3 has 15 amino acids.